The T cell receptor beta chain described here comes from a study of identical twins. TCRdb reanalysed the 5' RACE reads using MiXCR and keeps one entry per CDR3 protein. The sample lists about 390,000 distinct CDR3 sequences; around 9.7% were seen once. The CDR3 has 15 amino acids. Germline loops: CDR1 SEHNR, CDR2 FQNEAQ (reference sequence). The V gene end was trimmed by 0 bases and the J gene end by 8 bases; junction bases not matched to a gene: 5. This chain links TRBV7-9 with TRBJ2-4; 9 bases match TRBD1. Input material: naive T cells sorted from blood. This receptor was taken from a woman aged 50 to 65 in good health. The CDR3 region is CASSLAGQGLDIQYF. The CDR3 region has the DNA TGTGCCAGCAGCTTAGCAGGACAGGGGTTAGACATTCAGTACTTC.